This record covers a single T cell receptor (beta chain). The sample originates from a study of identical twins. TCRdb fed the 5' RACE reads into MiXCR, producing one record per CDR3 protein. The sample consists of 690,000 or so distinct CDR3 sequences, around 8.6% of them appearing once. This sample was shared with a second study, whose subject was yellow fever vaccine responses in identical twins.

This receptor was taken from a woman between 18 and 29 years old in good health. Sequencing was done on a sample of PBMCs.

This CDR3 reads CASSVGPGQGAREQYF. The CDR3 DNA reads TGTGCCAGCAGCGTAGGTCCGGGACAGGGGGCTCGGGAGCAGTACTTC. The chain combines TRBV5-8 with TRBJ2-7; 12 nucleotides line up with TRBD1. With 4 bases clipped from V and 7 bases from J, the junction kept 12 bases outside the gene matches. The CDR3 is 16 residues long. The germline V gene encodes CDR1 SGHTS and CDR2 YDEGEE.